The sequence of this T cell receptor (beta chain) was determined in a study of cytomegalovirus exposure and HLA in healthy donors. Study-level results: Most sequenced TCRs were rare (though some public TCRs occurred in many donors).

A word on this clone: What it binds is not known.

The germline V gene encodes CDR1 ENHRY and CDR2 SYGVKD. Trimming left V 2 bases short and J 8 bases short, with 9 bases between. The CDR3 extends over 12 amino acids. Some clones are missing from TCRdb's copy, which holds only in-frame ones; the method was immunoSEQ multiplex PCR. The sample carries some 240,000 clones, roughly 80% recorded once. This TCR derives from a young woman in good health and CMV-seronegative. V gene TRBV10-3 combines with J gene TRBJ1-2; possible D gene TRBD1, 5 bases. The specimen sequenced was PBMCs. The CDR3, as DNA: TGTGCCATCAGTGAGGGGACTAGCGGCTACACCTTC. Protein: CAISEGTSGYTF.